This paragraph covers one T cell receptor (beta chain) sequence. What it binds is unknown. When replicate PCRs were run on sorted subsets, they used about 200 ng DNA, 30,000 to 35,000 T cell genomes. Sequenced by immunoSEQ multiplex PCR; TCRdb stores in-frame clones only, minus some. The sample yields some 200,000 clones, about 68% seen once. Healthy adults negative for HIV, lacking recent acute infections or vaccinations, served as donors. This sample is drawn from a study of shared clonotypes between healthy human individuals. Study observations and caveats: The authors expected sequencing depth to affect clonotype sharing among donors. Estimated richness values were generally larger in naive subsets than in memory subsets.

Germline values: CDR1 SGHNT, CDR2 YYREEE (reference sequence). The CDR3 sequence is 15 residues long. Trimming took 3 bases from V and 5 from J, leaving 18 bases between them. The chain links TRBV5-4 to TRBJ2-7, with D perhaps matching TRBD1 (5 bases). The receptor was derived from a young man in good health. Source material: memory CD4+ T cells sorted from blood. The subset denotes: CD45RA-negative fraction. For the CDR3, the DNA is TGTGCCAGCAGCTCCCGACCTGGGGCGCGGAACGAGCAGTACTTC. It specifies CASSSRPGARNEQYF.